Sequencing of this T cell receptor (beta chain) was carried out in a study of blood T cell repertoires in COVID-19. Here immunoSEQ multiplex PCR was the method, and the copy in TCRdb shows in-frame clones only, minus some. Of about 50,000 clones detected, 80% to 90% appear once; the ten largest clones hold roughly 12%. The ends were cut back, 9 bases at V and 2 bases at J, with 13 bases in the middle. This CDR3 region has 13 residues. Germline values: CDR1 SEHNR, CDR2 FQNEAQ (reference sequence). The chain is built from TRBV7-9 and TRBJ1-2; tentatively, D is TRBD1 (5 bases). This receptor was obtained from a human donor with active COVID-19. The donor label of this sample is uncertain. Sequencing was performed on peripheral blood. For the CDR3, the DNA is TGTGCCAGAAGTAGTGGGGGGAACTATGGCTACACCTTC. Its protein product is CARSSGGNYGYTF.